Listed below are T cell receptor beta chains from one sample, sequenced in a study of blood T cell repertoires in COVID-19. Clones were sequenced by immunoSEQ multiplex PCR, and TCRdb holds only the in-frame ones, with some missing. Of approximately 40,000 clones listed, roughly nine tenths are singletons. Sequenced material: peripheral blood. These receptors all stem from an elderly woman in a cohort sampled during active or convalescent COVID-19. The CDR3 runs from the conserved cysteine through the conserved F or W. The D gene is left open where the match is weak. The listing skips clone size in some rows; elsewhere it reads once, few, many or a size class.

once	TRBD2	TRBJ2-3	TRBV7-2	CASSFTSGLTTDTQYF	TGTGCCAGCAGCTTTACTAGCGGGCTTACTACAGATACGCAGTATTTT
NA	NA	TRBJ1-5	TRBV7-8	CASSLLAGINQPQHF	TGTGCCAGCAGCTTATTGGCAGGGATTAATCAGCCCCAGCATTTT
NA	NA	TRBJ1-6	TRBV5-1	CASSLGDTGYNSPLHF	TGCGCCAGCAGCCTGGGGGACACAGGGTATAATTCACCCCTCCACTTT
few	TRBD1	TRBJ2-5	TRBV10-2	CASRSGTGFETQYF	TGCGCCAGCAGGTCCGGGACAGGGTTTGAGACCCAGTACTTC
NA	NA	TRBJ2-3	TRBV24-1	CATSDFRGLSTDTQYF	TGTGCCACCAGTGATTTCCGAGGACTGTCTACAGATACGCAGTATTTT
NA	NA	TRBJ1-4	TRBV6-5	CASSYRQINEKLFF	TGTGCCAGCAGTTATCGCCAGATCAATGAAAAACTGTTTTTT
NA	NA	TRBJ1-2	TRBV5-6	CASSLTGPLGYTF	TGTGCCAGCAGCCTTACAGGGCCTTTAGGCTACACCTTC
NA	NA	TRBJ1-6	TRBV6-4	CASSERGSSYNSPLHF	TGTGCCAGCAGTGAAAGAGGGAGCTCCTATAATTCACCCCTCCACTTT
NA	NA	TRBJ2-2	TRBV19	CASSRWGIHTGELFF	TGTGCCAGTAGTAGATGGGGCATTCACACCGGGGAGCTGTTTTTT
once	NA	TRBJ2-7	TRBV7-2	CASSARSYEQYF	TGTGCCAGCAGCGCTAGATCCTACGAGCAGTACTTC
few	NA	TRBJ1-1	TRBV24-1	CATSSPMNTEAFF	TGTGCCACCAGTAGCCCAATGAACACTGAAGCTTTCTTT
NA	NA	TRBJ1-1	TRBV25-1	CASSEFTHKAFF	TGTGCCAGCAGTGAATTTACGCACAAAGCTTTCTTT
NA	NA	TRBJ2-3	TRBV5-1	CASSLALPGDTQYF	TGCGCCAGCAGCTTGGCATTACCGGGGGATACGCAGTATTTT
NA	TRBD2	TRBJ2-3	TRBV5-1	CASSGSGTSGTDTQYF	TGCGCCAGCAGCGGATCCGGGACTAGCGGTACAGATACGCAGTATTTT
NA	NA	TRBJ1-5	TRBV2	CASSLWANQPQHF	TGTGCCAGCAGTTTGTGGGCTAATCAGCCCCAGCATTTT
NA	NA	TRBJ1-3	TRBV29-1	CSVEGLPGHATIYF	TGCAGCGTTGAGGGACTTCCAGGTCACGCCACCATATATTTT
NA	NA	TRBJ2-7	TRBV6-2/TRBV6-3	CASSPQGLILEQYF	TGTGCCAGCAGCCCCCAGGGCCTGATTCTCGAGCAGTACTTC
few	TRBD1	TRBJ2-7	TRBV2	CASSEGAGGNLYEQYF	TGTGCCAGCAGTGAAGGGGCAGGGGGCAACCTCTACGAGCAGTACTTC
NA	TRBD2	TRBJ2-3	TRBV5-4	CASSSSGLNTDTQYF	TGTGCCAGCAGCTCTTCGGGACTAAACACAGATACGCAGTATTTT
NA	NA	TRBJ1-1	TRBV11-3	CASSFRHLNTEAFF	TGTGCCAGCAGCTTCCGACACTTGAACACTGAAGCTTTCTTT
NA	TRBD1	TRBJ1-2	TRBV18	CASSLDRAYGYTF	TGTGCCAGCTCACTGGACAGGGCGTATGGCTACACCTTC
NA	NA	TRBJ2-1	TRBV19	CASSISQGRHYPNEQFF	TGTGCCAGTAGTATTTCGCAGGGGAGACACTACCCCAATGAGCAGTTCTTC
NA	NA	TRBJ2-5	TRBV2	CASTGAAGQETQYF	TGTGCCAGTACAGGAGCGGCGGGACAAGAGACCCAGTACTTC
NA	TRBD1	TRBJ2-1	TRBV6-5	CASGSRQGTYNEQFF	TGTGCCAGTGGGTCCCGACAGGGGACCTACAATGAGCAGTTCTTC
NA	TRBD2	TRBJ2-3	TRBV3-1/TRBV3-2	CASSVGTSGLADTQYF	TGTGCCAGCAGCGTTGGGACTAGCGGGCTCGCAGATACGCAGTATTTT
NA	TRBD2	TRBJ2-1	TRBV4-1	CASSRLAGALNEQFF	TGCGCCAGCAGCCGACTAGCGGGGGCGTTAAATGAGCAGTTCTTC
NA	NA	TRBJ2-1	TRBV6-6	CASSFGLSIYNEQFF	TGTGCCAGCAGCTTCGGACTCTCCATCTACAATGAGCAGTTCTTC
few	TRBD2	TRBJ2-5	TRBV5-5	CASSRWGGFEETQYF	TGTGCCAGCAGTCGCTGGGGGGGTTTCGAAGAGACCCAGTACTTC
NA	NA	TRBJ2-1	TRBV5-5	CASSTTGSTSYNEQFF	TGTGCCAGCAGCACGACAGGTTCCACCTCCTACAATGAGCAGTTCTTC
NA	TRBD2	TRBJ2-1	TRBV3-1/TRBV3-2	CASSQGLAGPASEQFF	TGTGCCAGCAGCCAAGGGCTAGCGGGACCCGCTAGTGAGCAGTTCTTC
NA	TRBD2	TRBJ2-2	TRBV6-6	CASSLSRGGTGELFF	TGTGCCAGCAGCCTCTCGCGGGGGGGCACCGGGGAGCTGTTTTTT
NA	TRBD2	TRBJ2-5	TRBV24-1	CATSDLTGLAGETQYF	TGTGCCACCAGTGACCTAACGGGACTAGCAGGGGAGACCCAGTACTTC
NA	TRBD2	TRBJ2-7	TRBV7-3	CASSPGLAGGTYEQYF	TGTGCCAGCAGTCCGGGACTAGCGGGGGGAACCTACGAGCAGTACTTC
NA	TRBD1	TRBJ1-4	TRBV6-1	CASSEFQGAMKKLFF	TGTGCCAGCAGTGAATTCCAGGGGGCAATGAAAAAACTGTTTTTT
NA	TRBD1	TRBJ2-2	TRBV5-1	CASSPTGMNTGELFF	TGCGCCAGCAGCCCGACAGGGATGAACACCGGGGAGCTGTTTTTT
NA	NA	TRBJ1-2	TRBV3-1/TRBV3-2	CASSREGRGYGYTF	TGTGCCAGCAGCCGTGAGGGCAGGGGCTATGGCTACACCTTC
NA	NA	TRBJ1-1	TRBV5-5	CASSFSGSGTEAFF	TGTGCCAGCAGCTTCAGCGGCTCGGGGACTGAAGCTTTCTTT
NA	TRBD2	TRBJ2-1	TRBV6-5	CASSYGTSINEQFF	TGTGCCAGCAGTTACGGGACTAGTATAAATGAGCAGTTCTTC
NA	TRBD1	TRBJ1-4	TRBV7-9	CASSPPQGGRAKLFF	TGTGCCAGCAGCCCTCCCCAGGGGGGCCGGGCAAAACTGTTTTTT
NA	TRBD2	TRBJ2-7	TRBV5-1	CASTQASGGRVVRHEQYF	TGCGCCAGCACTCAGGCCAGCGGGGGGAGAGTCGTGCGCCACGAGCAGTACTTC
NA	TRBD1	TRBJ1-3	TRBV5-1	CASSPGQGKNTIYF	TGCGCCAGCAGCCCTGGACAGGGAAAAAACACCATATATTTT
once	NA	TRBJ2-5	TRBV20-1	CSASDPGRETQYF	TGCAGTGCTAGTGACCCGGGGAGAGAGACCCAGTACTTC
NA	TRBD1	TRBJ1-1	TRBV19	CASSAGGVVEAFF	TGTGCCAGTAGTGCAGGGGGAGTCGTTGAAGCTTTCTTT
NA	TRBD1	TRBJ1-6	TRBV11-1	CASSPRTGGRGSPLHF	TGTGCCAGCAGCCCCAGGACAGGGGGCAGGGGTTCACCCCTCCACTTT
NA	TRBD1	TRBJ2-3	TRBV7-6	CASSWRSGQGGTDTQYF	TGTGCCAGCAGCTGGCGAAGCGGACAGGGGGGTACAGATACGCAGTATTTT
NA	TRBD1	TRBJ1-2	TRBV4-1	CASTLHQGGARRGGYTF	TGCGCCAGCACCCTACACCAGGGGGGCGCTCGGAGGGGTGGCTACACCTTC
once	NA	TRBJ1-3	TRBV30	CAWRDPSRGNTIYF	TGTGCCTGGAGAGACCCGTCGAGGGGAAACACCATATATTTT
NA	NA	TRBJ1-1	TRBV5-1	CASRSDGQPNTEAFF	TGCGCCAGCAGGTCTGACGGACAGCCGAACACTGAAGCTTTCTTT
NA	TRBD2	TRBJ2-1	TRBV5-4	CASSLRSGGAHEQFF	TGTGCCAGCAGCTTGCGGAGCGGGGGGGCCCATGAGCAGTTCTTC
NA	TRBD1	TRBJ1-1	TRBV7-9	CASRLLDGTGNTEAFF	TGTGCCAGCAGACTTTTGGACGGGACAGGGAACACTGAAGCTTTCTTT
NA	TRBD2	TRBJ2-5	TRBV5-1	CASSLVSGRAVGETQYF	TGCGCCAGCAGCTTGGTGAGCGGGAGGGCCGTCGGGGAGACCCAGTACTTC
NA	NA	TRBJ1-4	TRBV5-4	CASSLGGSTNEKLFF	TGTGCCAGCAGCTTGGGCGGGTCAACTAATGAAAAACTGTTTTTT
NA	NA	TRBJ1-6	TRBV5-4	CASMIDGVSYNSPLHF	TGTGCCAGCATGATCGACGGGGTCTCCTATAATTCACCCCTCCACTTT
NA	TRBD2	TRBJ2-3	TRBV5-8	CASSRKSSGSRAGTDTQYF	TGTGCCAGCAGCCGGAAATCTAGCGGGAGTAGGGCCGGCACAGATACGCAGTATTTT
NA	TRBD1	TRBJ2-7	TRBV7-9	CASNSRDRGYEQYF	TGTGCCAGCAACAGTCGGGACAGGGGATACGAGCAGTACTTC
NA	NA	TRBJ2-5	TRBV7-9	CASSRGGSPTQYF	TGTGCCAGCAGTAGAGGGGGTTCCCCTACCCAGTACTTC
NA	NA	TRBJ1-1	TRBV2	CASSSGGGRTEAFF	TGTGCCAGCAGTTCGGGGGGCGGGAGGACTGAAGCTTTCTTT
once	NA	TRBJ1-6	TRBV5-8	CASRLGVTVNSPLHF	TGTGCCAGCAGGTTGGGGGTGACAGTGAATTCACCCCTCCACTTT
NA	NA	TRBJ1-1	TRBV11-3	CASSLSGDNTEAFF	TGTGCCAGCAGCTTATCAGGGGATAACACTGAAGCTTTCTTT
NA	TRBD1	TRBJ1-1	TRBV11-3	CASSFQDRGEAFF	TGTGCCAGCAGTTTTCAGGACAGGGGTGAAGCTTTCTTT